This T cell receptor beta chain comes out of a study of blood T cell repertoires in COVID-19. Study in general: Samples came from the United States, Italy and Spain, spanning acute and convalescent COVID-19. T cells, B-cell-depleted T cells, or PBMCs supplied cDNA or gDNA.

As originally analysed: Reference gene primer amplification yielded estimated nucleated cell counts. TCRdb's table, derived via immunoSEQ multiplex PCR, lists solely in-frame clones and lacks some. For V, J and clone size, that table is used; D and trimming come from the DNA. The table shows approximately 150,000 clones, with around 84% occurring only once. V trimming: 5 bases; J trimming: 2 bases; junction bases outside the gene matches: 4. Looked up from germline, CDR1 is SGHNT and CDR2 is YENEEA. This CDR3 has 15 amino acids. This chain joins TRBV11-3 and TRBJ2-5, with TRBD2 identical over 11 bases. This receptor was taken from a human donor in a cohort sampled during active COVID-19. Sequenced: peripheral blood. For the CDR3, the DNA is TGTGCCAGCAGCCCAGGGACTAGCGGTCAAGAGACCCAGTACTTC. Its translation: CASSPGTSGQETQYF. Filled out from reference TRBV11-3 and TRBJ2-5, the complete variable domain reads EAGVVQSPRYKIIEKKQPVAFWCNPISGHNTLYWYLQNLGQGPELLIRYENEEAVDDSQLPKDRFSAERLKGVDSTLKIQPAELGDSAVYLCASSPGTSGQETQYFGPGTRLLVL.